These 10 T cell receptor beta chains originate from one sample sequenced in a study of blood T cell repertoires in COVID-19. The method was immunoSEQ multiplex PCR; TCRdb's version includes in-frame clones alone and lacks a portion of them. The repertoire includes 250,000 or so clones, approximately 90% of them detected once, and roughly 2.6% sits in the top ten. Sequenced: peripheral blood. These receptors all come from a man in his thirties or forties with COVID-19, enrolled during active disease.

The chain uses TRBV29-1 and TRBJ2-7; D might be TRBD2 (5 bases). Germline V gene sequence: CDR1 SQVTM, CDR2 ANQGSEA. The V and J ends lost 1 base and 2 bases respectively, with 6 bases between them. This CDR3 region has 12 residues. In DNA, the CDR3 is TGCAGCGTTGAAGTCGGGGCCTACGAGCAGTACTTC. Translated: CSVEVGAYEQYF.

This chain connects TRBV14 to TRBJ1-1; D is possibly TRBD1 (5 bases). Looked up from germline, CDR1 is SGHDN and CDR2 is FVKESK. CDR3 length: 13 residues. Trimming left V 3 bases short and J 6 bases short, with 11 bases between. The CDR3 here is CASSHAWGAEAFF. CDR3 in DNA: TGTGCCAGCAGCCACGCCTGGGGCGCTGAAGCTTTCTTT.

The chain recombines TRBV5-8 with TRBJ1-5, with 7 bases identical to TRBD1. Germline V gene data show CDR1 as SGHTS and CDR2 as YDEGEE. V lost 2 bases and J lost 3; bases outside the gene matches: 5. The CDR3 is 15 amino acids. The CDR3 region is CASSFPGTVNQPQHF. The CDR3 DNA reads TGTGCCAGCAGCTTCCCCGGGACAGTCAATCAGCCCCAGCATTTT.

V gene TRBV20-1 combines with J gene TRBJ1-2; no definite D call. Looked up from germline, CDR1 is DFQATT and CDR2 is SNEGSKA (reference sequence). The V end lost 3 bases, the J end lost 8 bases, and 10 bases lay between the germline ends. The CDR3 covers 11 residues. DNA for the CDR3: TGCAGTGCTAGCGTATTTCGGGGCTACACCTTC. Its translation is CSASVFRGYTF.

V gene TRBV7-9 combines with J gene TRBJ2-7; maybe TRBD2 (7 bases). Germline CDR1 is SEHNR and CDR2 is FQNEAQ (reference sequence). With 5 bases removed from V and 0 bases from J, the gap between germline ends came to 20 bases. The CDR3 covers 17 residues. CDR3 amino acids: CASSPYRGGHSSYEQYF. In DNA, the CDR3 is TGTGCCAGCAGCCCTTATAGGGGGGGACACAGCTCCTACGAGCAGTACTTC. Full variable domain (missing parts from reference TRBV7-9 and TRBJ2-7): DTGVSQNPRHKITKRGQNVTFRCDPISEHNRLYWYRQTLGQGPEFLTYFQNEAQLEKSRLLSDRFSAERPKGSFSTLEIQRTEQGDSAMYLCASSPYRGGHSSYEQYFGPGTRLTVT.

For this clone: The identical CDR3 is also encoded by other nucleotide sequences in the sample. V is TRBV18 and J is TRBJ1-1; perhaps TRBD1 as D (6 bases). The CDR3 extends over 13 amino acids. Trimming shortened V by 4 bases and J by 3 bases, and 9 bases separated the two germline ends. Germline CDR1 KGHSH, CDR2 LQKENI. The chain's CDR3 is CASSLNRDTEAFF. The CDR3 coding sequence is TGTGCCAGCTCACTCAACAGGGACACTGAAGCTTTCTTT.

V and J are TRBV28 and TRBJ2-7; tentatively, D is TRBD2 (7 bases). CDR3 length: 16 amino acids. V was pared by 5 bases and J by 4 bases, with 21 bases between. CDR1 and CDR2 from the germline V gene are MDHEN and SYDVKM. The CDR3 reads CASSPIGGTREYEQYF. The DNA for the CDR3 is TGTGCCAGCAGTCCGATCGGGGGGACACGAGAGTACGAGCAGTACTTC.

This chain uses TRBV9 with TRBJ1-2, with unresolved D. This CDR3 is built from 13 residues. Trimming pared 4 bases from V and 5 bases from J, leaving 12 bases between. The V gene's germline CDR1 is SGDLS and CDR2 YYNGEE. The CDR3 region has the DNA TGTGCCAGCAGCCCCCAGCCCGGGTATGGCTACACCTTC. Encoded protein: CASSPQPGYGYTF.

CDR3 sequence: CASTPGRGLDYGYTF. Here the CDR3 DNA reads TGCGCCAGCACTCCTGGCAGGGGGCTGGATTATGGCTACACCTTC. The chain uses TRBV10-2 and TRBJ1-2; 8 positions match TRBD1. This CDR3 region has 15 residues. CDR1 WSHSY and CDR2 SAAADI come from the germline V gene. Germline trimming cut 7 bases from V and 5 bases from J; bases unmatched to any gene: 12.

The chain links TRBV5-1 to TRBJ1-6; TRBD1 might be the D (6 bases). The CDR3 length is 15 residues. The germline gives CDR1 SGHRS, CDR2 YFSETQ. With 2 bases removed from V and 6 bases from J, the gap between germline ends came to 12 bases. CDR3 DNA: TGCGCCAGCAGCTTCGACCCACAGGGTAATTCACCCCTCCACTTT. It translates to CASSFDPQGNSPLHF.